In its sample, the clone carrying this TCR beta chain was seen many times. This sample was taken from a study of blood T cell repertoires in COVID-19. Study-wide background: From T cells, B-cell-depleted T cells, or PBMCs came the material, which was cDNA or gDNA.

Here immunoSEQ multiplex PCR was the method, and the copy in TCRdb shows in-frame clones only, minus some. The sample holds 90,000 to 150,000 clones, about two thirds seen once. The sequenced material came from peripheral blood. The receptor's source is a human donor with acute or convalescent COVID-19. The donor label of this sample is uncertain.

As DNA, the CDR3 is TGCGCCAGCAGCCAAGGACAGGTTAACACTGAAGCTTTCTTT. This translates into CASSQGQVNTEAFF. The rearrangement links TRBV4-1 to TRBJ1-1, with D perhaps TRBD1 (6 bases). V lost 1 base and J 2 bases, leaving 8 bases between the germline ends. CDR1 and CDR2 (germline): MGHRA, YSYEKL. This CDR3 comprises 14 residues.